The rows below give T cell receptor beta chains drawn from one sample of a study of shared clonotypes between healthy human individuals. Repertoires were generated with immunoSEQ multiplex PCR, while TCRdb's copy carries only in-frame clones and drops some. The data hold 2,500,000 or so clones, with just over 90% observed a single time. The source material was naive CD4+ T cells sorted from blood. The receptors derive from a man between 18 and 35 years old in good health. Each CDR3 is given without its conserved first and last residue. Fields, in order: V gene, J gene, CDR3 protein.

v_gene: TRBV18
j_gene: TRBJ2-3
CDR3aa: ASSPRTGLSTDTQY

v_gene: TRBV11-2
j_gene: TRBJ2-7
CDR3aa: ASSPGHTNYEQY

v_gene: TRBV2
j_gene: TRBJ2-2
CDR3aa: ASSEQGVTTGELF

v_gene: TRBV7-6
j_gene: TRBJ2-7
CDR3aa: ASSLSGTGYYEQY

v_gene: TRBV27
j_gene: TRBJ2-3
CDR3aa: ASSQTILDTQY

v_gene: TRBV2
j_gene: TRBJ2-1
CDR3aa: ALTDAAYNEQF

v_gene: TRBV27
j_gene: TRBJ1-2
CDR3aa: ASSLDGPTNYGYT

v_gene: TRBV27
j_gene: TRBJ2-5
CDR3aa: ASSLLRSGRVYQETQY

v_gene: TRBV9
j_gene: TRBJ2-3
CDR3aa: ASSPRTSTDTQY

v_gene: TRBV6-5
j_gene: TRBJ1-2
CDR3aa: ASSRTGSTNYGYT

v_gene: TRBV10-1
j_gene: TRBJ2-3
CDR3aa: ASSSGGRGSTQY

v_gene: TRBV11-2
j_gene: TRBJ2-7
CDR3aa: ASSLVFLAGEQY

v_gene: TRBV6-5
j_gene: TRBJ2-7
CDR3aa: ASSYSARGTYEQY

v_gene: TRBV27
j_gene: TRBJ1-2
CDR3aa: ASSLSRGLYGYT

v_gene: TRBV7-2
j_gene: TRBJ2-5
CDR3aa: ASSFGTGKGQETQY

v_gene: TRBV7-9
j_gene: TRBJ2-5
CDR3aa: ASSLLAPGGYQETQY

v_gene: TRBV9
j_gene: TRBJ1-2
CDR3aa: ASNPGQGANNYGYT

v_gene: TRBV28
j_gene: TRBJ2-5
CDR3aa: ASSFQQGQRETQY

v_gene: TRBV7-2
j_gene: TRBJ2-3
CDR3aa: ASRRLGTDTQY

v_gene: TRBV9
j_gene: TRBJ1-2
CDR3aa: ASSVASGTGYGYT

v_gene: TRBV6-1
j_gene: TRBJ2-7
CDR3aa: ASSSGTGPYEQY

v_gene: TRBV19
j_gene: TRBJ2-5
CDR3aa: ASSWGGGLETQY

v_gene: TRBV10-1
j_gene: TRBJ2-2
CDR3aa: ASSESAHMGDTGELF

v_gene: TRBV20-1
j_gene: TRBJ2-7
CDR3aa: SAFGGYEQY

v_gene: TRBV7-2
j_gene: TRBJ2-2
CDR3aa: ASSLRWGTGELF

v_gene: TRBV7-8
j_gene: TRBJ2-5
CDR3aa: ASSLRLAGVLETQY

v_gene: TRBV5-1
j_gene: TRBJ2-7
CDR3aa: ASSVPGLAGGPLHEQY

v_gene: TRBV6-5
j_gene: TRBJ1-2
CDR3aa: ASSSTGQGDYGYT

v_gene: TRBV10-1
j_gene: TRBJ2-7
CDR3aa: ASSEFRVPDEQY

v_gene: TRBV2
j_gene: TRBJ2-7
CDR3aa: ASSAQSTGVTGEQY

v_gene: TRBV11-2
j_gene: TRBJ1-2
CDR3aa: ASSLISGQGGVGYT

v_gene: TRBV29-1
j_gene: TRBJ1-1
CDR3aa: SVGRQGNTEAF

v_gene: TRBV5-1
j_gene: TRBJ1-1
CDR3aa: ASSEGRLNTEAF

v_gene: TRBV5-1
j_gene: TRBJ2-3
CDR3aa: ASSVSASGGTDTQY

v_gene: TRBV2
j_gene: TRBJ2-7
CDR3aa: ASSPTTQSYEQY

v_gene: TRBV10-3
j_gene: TRBJ2-7
CDR3aa: AIRLTSSSYEQY

v_gene: TRBV30
j_gene: TRBJ2-1
CDR3aa: AGISSLGRF